This TCR beta chain was sequenced in a study of shared clonotypes between healthy human individuals. About the research overall: Plates per donor: three CD4 naive, three CD4 memory, two CD8 naive, one CD8 memory. General study findings and limits: Relative to clonotypes present in all four donors, those not shared had lower generation probabilities. Larger richness was generally estimated for naive than memory subsets.

Data came from immunoSEQ multiplex PCR; TCRdb stores just in-frame clones and leaves some out. The table records about 2.1 million clones, 90% to 95% of them present only once. Comments on this clone: The antigen is not known.

Naive CD8 cells lacked CD45RO, underwent positive selection for CCR7 and left out terminally differentiated effector memory CD45RA+ cells. The trim removed 5 bases at V and 5 bases at J, leaving 9 bases unmatched. This CDR3 has 16 amino acids. Germline CDR1 MNHEY, CDR2 SMNVEV (reference sequence). Sequencing was carried out using naive CD8+ T cells from PBMCs. The chain combines TRBV27 with TRBJ2-1; 10 nucleotides agree with TRBD2. The source of this sequence is a man aged 18 to 30 in good health. Some clones in this sample may be carry-over from other donors' samples. CDR3 loop: CASSPQGLATDNEQFF. The CDR3 nucleotides read TGTGCCAGCAGTCCCCAGGGACTAGCGACCGACAATGAGCAGTTCTTC.